This TCR beta chain was identified in a study of spatial heterogeneity in lung cancer. The table lists this clonotype with many counts. Its target is unknown. Time point of the sample: blood at routine non-recurrence follow-up after resection. The sequenced material consisted of unsorted whole RNA from tumor, nontumor lung or frozen PBMC. CDR1 SGHRS and CDR2 YFSETQ come from the germline V gene. The CDR3 length is 13 residues. Trimming took 4 bases from V and 8 from J; bases not matched to a gene: 3. On each TCR cDNA molecule, a unique molecular identifier was present. TCRdb called the 5' RACE reads again in MiXCR, with one record for every CDR3 protein. The data hold 51,000 or so distinct CDR3 sequences, with around 7.7% observed a single time. General observations from the study: Relative to follow-up, resection was when ubiquitous expanded tumor TCRs appeared more in blood.

The V and J genes are TRBV5-1 and TRBJ2-1; 10 bases are shared with TRBD2. The source of this sequence is a female donor with early-stage non-small cell lung cancer. The sequenced sample was PBMCs, obtained at follow-up. CDR3 protein: CASSQLAGDEQFF. The CDR3 DNA sequence: TGCGCCAGCAGCCAGCTAGCGGGGGATGAGCAGTTCTTC.